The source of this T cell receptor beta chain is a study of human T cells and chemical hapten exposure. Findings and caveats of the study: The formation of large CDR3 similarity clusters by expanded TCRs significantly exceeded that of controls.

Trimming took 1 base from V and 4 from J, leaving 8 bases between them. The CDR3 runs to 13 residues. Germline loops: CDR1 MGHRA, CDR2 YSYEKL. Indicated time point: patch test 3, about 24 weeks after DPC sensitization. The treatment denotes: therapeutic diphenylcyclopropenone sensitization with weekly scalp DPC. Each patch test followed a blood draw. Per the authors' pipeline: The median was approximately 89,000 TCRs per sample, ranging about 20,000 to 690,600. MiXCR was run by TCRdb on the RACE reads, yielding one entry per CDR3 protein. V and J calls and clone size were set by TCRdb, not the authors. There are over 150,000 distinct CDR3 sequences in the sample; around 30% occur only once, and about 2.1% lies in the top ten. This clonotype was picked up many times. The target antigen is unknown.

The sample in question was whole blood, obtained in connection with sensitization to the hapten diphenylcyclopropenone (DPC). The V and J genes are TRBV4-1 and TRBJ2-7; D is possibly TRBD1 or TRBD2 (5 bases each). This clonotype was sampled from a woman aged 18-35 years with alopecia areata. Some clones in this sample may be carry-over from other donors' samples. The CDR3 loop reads CASSQAGAYEQYF. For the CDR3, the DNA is TGCGCCAGCAGCCAAGCCGGGGCTTACGAGCAGTACTTC.